This TCR beta chain was identified in a study of blood T cell repertoires in COVID-19. On the study more broadly: COVID-19 samples, acute and convalescent, were from the United States, Italy and Spain. PBMCs, B-cell-depleted T cells, or T cells provided the cDNA or gDNA that made up the material.

J was trimmed by 7 bases and V by 0 bases; bases with no gene match: 12. CDR1 and CDR2 (germline): SGDLS, YYNGEE. The CDR3 extends over 16 amino acids. Original analysis: The authors estimated nucleated cell counts from reference gene primer amplification. The protocol was immunoSEQ multiplex PCR, while the TCRdb copy is restricted to in-frame clones and leaves out a portion. V, J and clone size are taken as reported in that table, and D and trimming were inferred from the DNA itself. This table has around 290,000 clones, around 87% appearing once. Input material: peripheral blood. The TCR sequence derives from a woman between 50 and 59 years old who had recovered from COVID-19. V gene TRBV9 combines with J gene TRBJ1-1; 7 bases match TRBD1. CDR3 coding DNA: TGTGCCAGCAGCGTAGGTTTGGGACAGCGAGGCAATGAAGCTTTCTTT. Amino acid sequence: CASSVGLGQRGNEAFF.